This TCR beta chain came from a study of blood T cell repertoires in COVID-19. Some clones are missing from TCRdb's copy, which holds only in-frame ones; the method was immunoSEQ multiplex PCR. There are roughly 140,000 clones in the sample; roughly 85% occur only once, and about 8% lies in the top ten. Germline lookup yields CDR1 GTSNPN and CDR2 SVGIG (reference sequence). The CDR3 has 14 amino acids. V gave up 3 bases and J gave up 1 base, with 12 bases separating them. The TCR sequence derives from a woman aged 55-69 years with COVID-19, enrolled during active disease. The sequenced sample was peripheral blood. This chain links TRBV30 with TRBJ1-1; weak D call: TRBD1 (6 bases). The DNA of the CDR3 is TGTGCCTGGAGCCGGGACAACGAGAACACTGAAGCTTTCTTT. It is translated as CAWSRDNENTEAFF.